This entry lists 15 T cell receptor beta chains sequenced from one sample in a study of Ad26.COV2.S vaccination and SARS-CoV-2 variants. Clones were read by immunoSEQ multiplex PCR, and TCRdb kept only the in-frame ones, dropping some. Of some 350,000 clones listed, about 92% were seen once; the top ten hold 3.9%. The sequencing used peripheral blood, collected after recovery from COVID-19. The receptors derive from a human donor who had recovered from COVID-19.

This chain joins TRBV25-1 and TRBJ2-4; TRBD1 agrees at 8 bases. The J segment lost 8 bases and the V segment lost 6 bases, leaving 3 bases of the junction unmatched. The CDR3 has 12 residues. From germline, CDR1 is MGHDK and CDR2 SYGVNS. The CDR3 region is CASSPGGDIQYF. CDR3 bases: TGTGCCAGCAGCCCAGGGGGCGACATTCAGTACTTC.

Comment on this clone: In the same sample, other DNA sequences code for this CDR3. This chain connects TRBV19 to TRBJ1-2, with D tentatively TRBD1 (5 bases). Trimming pared 4 bases from V and 5 bases from J, leaving 11 bases between. This CDR3 is built from 13 residues. CDR1 is LNHDA, CDR2 SQIVND, per germline (reference sequence). CDR3 in DNA: TGTGCCAGTAGTACAGGGACGGGGTATGGCTACACCTTC. Its protein is CASSTGTGYGYTF.

The sample holds a few counts of this clone. J is TRBJ1-6 and V is TRBV2; D is perhaps TRBD1 (5 bases). Looked up from germline, CDR1 is SNHLY and CDR2 is FYNNEI. Trimming stripped 5 bases from V and 5 bases from J, with 10 bases between. CDR3 length equals 14 residues. The CDR3 DNA is TGTGCCAGCAGTTGGGACGGAAATAATTCACCCCTCCACTTT. This sequence encodes CASSWDGNNSPLHF.

This chain links TRBV6-4 with TRBJ1-2; 8 nucleotides agree with TRBD1. Losses at the gene ends were 0 bases for V and 8 bases for J; bases not matched to a gene: 14. Germline V CDR1 and CDR2: MRHNA, SNTAGT. This CDR3 spans 17 amino acids. CDR3 residues: CASSDSPLPGTGKGYTF. In nucleotides, the CDR3 is TGTGCCAGCAGTGACTCCCCGCTGCCCGGGACAGGCAAAGGCTACACCTTC.

The DNA for the CDR3 is TGTGCCAGCAGCTCCCTTGCGGGGGCGGGCGGGGAGCTGTTTTTT. As protein: CASSSLAGAGGELFF. This chain joins TRBV11-2 and TRBJ2-2; D is possibly TRBD2 (7 bases). CDR1 is SGHAT and CDR2 is FQNNGV in the germline V gene. The V gene lost 4 bases and the J gene lost 7 bases, with 16 bases spanning the gap. This CDR3 is 15 amino acids long.

V is TRBV7-2 and J is TRBJ2-5; D perhaps matches TRBD2 (7 bases). With 1 base removed from V and 5 bases from J, the gap between germline ends came to 11 bases. The CDR3 extends over 14 amino acids. The germline gives CDR1 SGHTA, CDR2 FQGNSA. CDR3 nucleotides: TGTGCCAGCAGCTTAGAGGCGGGGGCGGAGACCCAGTACTTC. Protein product: CASSLEAGAETQYF.

In its sample, this clone was seen once. The chain uses TRBV19 and TRBJ1-6; 8 bases map to TRBD1. The CDR3 has 17 amino acids. Germline-derived CDR1 and CDR2 are LNHDA and SQIVND (reference sequence). The junction had 6 bases not matched to a gene; V was cut back by 5 bases and J by 0 bases. The CDR3 sequence is CASSDQGASSYNSPLHF. The CDR3 nucleotides read TGTGCCAGTAGTGATCAGGGGGCGAGCTCCTATAATTCACCCCTCCACTTT.

As to this clone: Other DNA sequences in the sample encode the same CDR3. The V call is TRBV14, the J call TRBJ1-6; no clear D gene. Trimming took off 0 bases at V and 9 bases at J, with 9 bases between the two ends. There are 14 residues in the CDR3. Looked up from germline, CDR1 is SGHDN and CDR2 is FVKESK. The CDR3 bases are TGTGCCAGCAGCCAAGAGGGCCTGGGTTCACCCCTCCACTTT. This sequence encodes CASSQEGLGSPLHF.

The chain uses TRBV19 and TRBJ2-7; D may match TRBD1 or TRBD2 (5 bases each). Germline CDR1 is LNHDA and CDR2 is SQIVND (reference sequence). The germline V and J ends were trimmed by 5 bases and 2 bases, with 13 bases remaining between them. The CDR3 is 14 residues long. Here the CDR3 DNA reads TGTGCCAGTAGTGTGGGGCAGGGAGCCTACGAGCAGTACTTC. It encodes CASSVGQGAYEQYF.

The chain combines TRBV5-1 with TRBJ2-6; D gene unclear. The germline V and J ends were trimmed by 3 bases and 1 base, with 8 bases remaining between them. This CDR3 is 15 amino acids long. The germline CDR1 and CDR2 sequences are SGHRS and YFSETQ. CDR3 in amino acids: CASSYWGSGANVLTF. CDR3 sequence (DNA): TGCGCCAGCAGCTACTGGGGTTCTGGGGCCAACGTCCTGACTTTC.

This sequence joins TRBV2 and TRBJ1-4; the D is unclear. V was cut by 0 bases and J by 1 base, with 6 bases left in between. CDR3 size: 15 residues. Germline V gene lookup returns CDR1 SNHLY and CDR2 FYNNEI. CDR3 in DNA: TGTGCCAGCAGTGAAGCTCGGCAAACTAATGAAAAACTGTTTTTT. Translation gives CASSEARQTNEKLFF.

V and J are TRBV27 and TRBJ2-3, with 7 bases that match TRBD2. Germline V lookup: CDR1 MNHEY, CDR2 SMNVEV (reference sequence). With 5 bases clipped from V and 0 bases from J, the junction kept 8 bases outside the gene matches. CDR3 size: 16 residues. The CDR3 coding sequence is TGTGCCAGCAGTCTAACTAGCGCAACTAGCACAGATACGCAGTATTTT. Amino acid sequence: CASSLTSATSTDTQYF.

The rearrangement uses TRBV5-1 and TRBJ2-2; D remains unclear. The V end lost 0 bases, the J end lost 3 bases, and 9 bases lay between the germline ends. Germline V gene lookup returns CDR1 SGHRS and CDR2 YFSETQ. There are 15 residues in the CDR3. This chain's CDR3 is CASSLGWGYTGELFF. The CDR3 nucleotides read TGCGCCAGCAGCTTGGGTTGGGGTTACACCGGGGAGCTGTTTTTT.

The chain is built from TRBV27 and TRBJ2-3, with 8 bases matching TRBD1. V was clipped by 5 bases and J by 0 bases; unmatched bases: 4. CDR3 length: 15 amino acids. Germline V gives CDR1 MNHEY, CDR2 SMNVEV (reference sequence). CDR3 coding DNA: TGTGCCAGCAGTCCTCGGACAGGGAGCACAGATACGCAGTATTTT. Protein product: CASSPRTGSTDTQYF.

V and J are TRBV3-1 (or the pseudogene TRBV3-2) and TRBJ2-4, with TRBD1 matching 8 bases. The germline gives CDR1 LGHDT, CDR2 YNNKEL (reference sequence). There are 19 residues in the CDR3. V was clipped by 4 bases and J by 0 bases; unmatched bases: 14. CDR3 in DNA: TGTGCCAGCAGCCCCAGGGGGCTCGAGGCCGCTCCAGCCAAAAACATTCAGTACTTC. As protein: CASSPRGLEAAPAKNIQYF.